This T cell receptor beta chain appears in the sequencing data of a study of PD-1 blockade in classical Hodgkin lymphoma. The time point: cycle 4 day 1 (C4D1), after about 6 weeks of nivolumab. Brentuximab vedotin exposure varied, and every patient relapsed after autologous stem cell transplantation. Thawed PBMCs yielded CD4+ T cells through magnetic negative selection. Notes on the study in general: Complete responders' diversity at baseline resembled that of newly diagnosed patients.

With respect to this clone: Antigen: not known.

Method: immunoSEQ multiplex PCR; TCRdb's copy keeps in-frame clones and lacks some. The sample yields about 30,000 clones, approximately 86% seen once. The origin of this receptor is a human donor with classical Hodgkin lymphoma. Material: CD4+ T cells from blood, obtained before the fourth cycle of nivolumab.

The CDR3, as DNA: TGTGCCAGCAGTAGGATAGAGAATCAGCCCCAGCATTTT. Its translation: CASSRIENQPQHF. The genes are TRBV27 and TRBJ1-5; D unresolved. The germline gives CDR1 MNHEY, CDR2 SMNVEV (reference sequence). V lost 5 bases and J lost 4, with 9 bases in between. The length of the CDR3 is 13 residues.